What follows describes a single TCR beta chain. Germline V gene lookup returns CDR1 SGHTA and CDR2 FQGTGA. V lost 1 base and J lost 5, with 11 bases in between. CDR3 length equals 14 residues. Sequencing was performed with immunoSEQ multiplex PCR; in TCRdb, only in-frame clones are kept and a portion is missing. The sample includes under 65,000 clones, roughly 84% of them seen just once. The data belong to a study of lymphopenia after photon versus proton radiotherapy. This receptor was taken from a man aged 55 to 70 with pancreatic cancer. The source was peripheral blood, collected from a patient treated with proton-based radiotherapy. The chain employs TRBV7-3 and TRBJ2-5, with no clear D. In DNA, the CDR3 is TGTGCCAGCAGCTTAAGTGGAGACTCGGAGACCCAGTACTTC. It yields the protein CASSLSGDSETQYF.